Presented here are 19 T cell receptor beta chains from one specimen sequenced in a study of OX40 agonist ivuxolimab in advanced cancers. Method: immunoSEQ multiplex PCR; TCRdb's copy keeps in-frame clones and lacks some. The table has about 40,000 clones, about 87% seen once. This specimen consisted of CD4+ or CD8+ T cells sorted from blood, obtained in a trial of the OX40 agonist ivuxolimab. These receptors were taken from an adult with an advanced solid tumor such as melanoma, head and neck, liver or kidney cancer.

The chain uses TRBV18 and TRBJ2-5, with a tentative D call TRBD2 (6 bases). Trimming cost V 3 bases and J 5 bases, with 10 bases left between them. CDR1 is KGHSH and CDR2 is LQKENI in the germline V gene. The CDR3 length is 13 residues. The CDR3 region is CASSPSGRETQYF. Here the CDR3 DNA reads TGTGCCAGCTCACCGTCAGGGAGGGAGACCCAGTACTTC.

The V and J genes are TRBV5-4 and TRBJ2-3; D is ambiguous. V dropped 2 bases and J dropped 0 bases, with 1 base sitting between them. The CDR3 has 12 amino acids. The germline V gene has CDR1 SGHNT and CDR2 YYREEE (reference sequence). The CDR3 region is CASSFSTDTQYF. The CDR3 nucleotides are TGTGCCAGCAGCTTCAGCACAGATACGCAGTATTTT.

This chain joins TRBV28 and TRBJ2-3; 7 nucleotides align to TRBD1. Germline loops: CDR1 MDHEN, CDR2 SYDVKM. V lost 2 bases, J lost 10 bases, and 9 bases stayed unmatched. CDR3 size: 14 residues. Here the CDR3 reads CASSLRDSRVSQYF. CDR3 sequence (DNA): TGTGCCAGCAGTTTACGGGACAGCCGGGTCTCGCAGTATTTT.

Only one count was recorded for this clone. As DNA, the CDR3 is TGTGCCAGCAGCTCCTCCCTCTTAATGAACACTGAAGCTTTCTTT. Its translation: CASSSSLLMNTEAFF. The chain employs TRBV11-3 and TRBJ1-1; no clear D. CDR1 SGHNT and CDR2 YENEEA come from the germline V gene. CDR3 length: 15 residues. V lost 4 bases and J lost 0, with 12 bases in between.

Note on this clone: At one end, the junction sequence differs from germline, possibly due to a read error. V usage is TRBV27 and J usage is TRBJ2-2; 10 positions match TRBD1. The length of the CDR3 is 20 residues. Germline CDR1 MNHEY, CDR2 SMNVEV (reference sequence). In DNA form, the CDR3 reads TGTGCCAGCAGTTTTAGACCCCGACAGGGGGCCGATCTCGAACACCGGGGAGCTGTTTTT. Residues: CASSFRPRQGADLEHRGAVF.

The CDR3 DNA follows: TGTGCCAGCAGTGACTGGGGACTAGCGGGGAAAACCTCCTACGGACAGTACTTC. It yields the protein CASSDWGLAGKTSYGQYF. The rearrangement links TRBV6-1 to TRBJ2-7; TRBD2 matches 13 bases. V lost 3 bases, J lost 10 bases, and 18 bases stayed unmatched. This CDR3 comprises 18 residues. The germline V gene has CDR1 MNHNS and CDR2 SASEGT.

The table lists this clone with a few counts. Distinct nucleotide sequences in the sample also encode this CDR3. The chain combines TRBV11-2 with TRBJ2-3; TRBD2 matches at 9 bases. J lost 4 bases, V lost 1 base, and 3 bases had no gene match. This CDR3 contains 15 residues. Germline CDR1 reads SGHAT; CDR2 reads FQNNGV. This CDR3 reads CASSLGGGRADTQYF. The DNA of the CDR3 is TGTGCCAGCAGCTTAGGAGGCGGGAGGGCAGATACGCAGTATTTT.

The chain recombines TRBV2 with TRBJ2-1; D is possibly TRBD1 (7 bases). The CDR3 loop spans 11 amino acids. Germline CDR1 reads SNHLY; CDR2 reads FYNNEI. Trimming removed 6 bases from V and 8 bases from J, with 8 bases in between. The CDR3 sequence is CASSRGDEQFF. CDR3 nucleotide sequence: TGTGCCAGCAGCAGGGGGGATGAGCAGTTCTTC.

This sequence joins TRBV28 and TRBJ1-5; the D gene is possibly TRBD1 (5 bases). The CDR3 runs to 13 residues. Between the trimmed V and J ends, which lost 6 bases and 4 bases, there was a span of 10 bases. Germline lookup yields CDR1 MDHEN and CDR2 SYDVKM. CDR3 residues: CASRGGWNQPQHF. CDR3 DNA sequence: TGTGCCAGCAGGGGGGGGTGGAATCAGCCCCAGCATTTT. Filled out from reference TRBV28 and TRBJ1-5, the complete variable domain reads DVKVTQSSRYLVKRTGEKVFLECVQDMDHENMFWYRQDPGLGLRLIYFSYDVKMKEKGDIPEGYSVSREKKERFSLILESASTNQTSMYLCASRGGWNQPQHFGDGTRLSIL.

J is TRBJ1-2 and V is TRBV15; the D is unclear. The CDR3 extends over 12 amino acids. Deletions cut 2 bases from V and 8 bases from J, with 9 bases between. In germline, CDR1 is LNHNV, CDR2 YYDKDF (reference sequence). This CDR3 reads CATSRSEGGYTF. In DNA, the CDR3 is TGTGCCACCAGCAGATCGGAGGGCGGCTACACCTTC.

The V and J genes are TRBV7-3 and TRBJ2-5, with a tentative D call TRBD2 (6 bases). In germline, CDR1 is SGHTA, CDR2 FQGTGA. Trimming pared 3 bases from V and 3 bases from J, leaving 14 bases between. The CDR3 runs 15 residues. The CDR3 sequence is CASSLEGPAEETQYF. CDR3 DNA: TGTGCCAGCAGCTTGGAGGGACCTGCCGAAGAGACCCAGTACTTC.

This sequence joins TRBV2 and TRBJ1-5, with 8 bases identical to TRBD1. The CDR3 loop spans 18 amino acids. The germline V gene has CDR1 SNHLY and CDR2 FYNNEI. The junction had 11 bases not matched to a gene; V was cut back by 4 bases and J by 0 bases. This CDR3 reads CASSAWQGAYFSNQPQHF. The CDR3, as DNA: TGTGCCAGCAGTGCCTGGCAGGGGGCTTACTTTAGCAATCAGCCCCAGCATTTT. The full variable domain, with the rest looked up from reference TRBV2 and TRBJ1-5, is EPEVTQTPSHQVTQMGQEVILRCVPISNHLYFYWYRQILGQKVEFLVSFYNNEISEKSEIFDDQFSVERPDGSNFTLKIRSTKLEDSAMYFCASSAWQGAYFSNQPQHFGDGTRLSIL.

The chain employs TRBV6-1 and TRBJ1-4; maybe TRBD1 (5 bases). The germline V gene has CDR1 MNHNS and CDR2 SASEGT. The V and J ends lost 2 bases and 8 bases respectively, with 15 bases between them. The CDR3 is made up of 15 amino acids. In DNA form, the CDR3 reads TGTGCCAGCAGTGAAATCTGGGGGGGATACGAAAAACTGTTTTTT. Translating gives CASSEIWGGYEKLFF.

Here the CDR3 DNA reads TGTGCCTGGAGGAGGGGGACAGGGCGGACTGAAGCTTTCTTT. This codes for CAWRRGTGRTEAFF. V usage is TRBV30 and J usage is TRBJ1-1; TRBD1 matches at 9 bases. Germline values: CDR1 GTSNPN, CDR2 SVGIG (reference sequence). The junction had 7 bases not matched to a gene; V was cut back by 3 bases and J by 5 bases. This CDR3 region has 14 residues.

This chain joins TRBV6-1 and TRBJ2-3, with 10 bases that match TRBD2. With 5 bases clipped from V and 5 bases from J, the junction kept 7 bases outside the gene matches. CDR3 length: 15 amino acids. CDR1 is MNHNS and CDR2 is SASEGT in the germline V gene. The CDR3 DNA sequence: TGTGCCAGCAGTATCCTAGCGGGAGCGAAAGATACGCAGTATTTT. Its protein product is CASSILAGAKDTQYF.

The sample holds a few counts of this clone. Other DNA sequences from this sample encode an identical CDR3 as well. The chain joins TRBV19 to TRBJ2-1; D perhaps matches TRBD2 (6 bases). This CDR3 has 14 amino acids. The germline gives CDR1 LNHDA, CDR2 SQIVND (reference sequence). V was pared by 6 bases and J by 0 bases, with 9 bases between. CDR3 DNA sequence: TGTGCCAGTAGCCTGGGGGGCTCCTACAATGAGCAGTTCTTC. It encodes CASSLGGSYNEQFF.

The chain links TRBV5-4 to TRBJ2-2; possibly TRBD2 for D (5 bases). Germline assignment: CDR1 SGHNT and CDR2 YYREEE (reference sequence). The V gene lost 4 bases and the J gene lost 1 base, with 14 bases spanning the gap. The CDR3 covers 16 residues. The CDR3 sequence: CASSLDAGLNTGELFF. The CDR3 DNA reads TGTGCCAGCAGCCTAGATGCGGGTTTGAACACCGGGGAGCTGTTTTTT.

CDR3 in amino acids: CASSFQSPRDEQYF. The CDR3 coding sequence is TGTGCCAGCAGCTTTCAGAGCCCTAGGGACGAGCAGTACTTC. V and J are TRBV7-8 and TRBJ2-7; the D is unclear. This CDR3 is built from 14 residues. The germline gives CDR1 SGHVS, CDR2 FQNEAQ. V was clipped by 3 bases and J by 5 bases, with 14 bases between them.

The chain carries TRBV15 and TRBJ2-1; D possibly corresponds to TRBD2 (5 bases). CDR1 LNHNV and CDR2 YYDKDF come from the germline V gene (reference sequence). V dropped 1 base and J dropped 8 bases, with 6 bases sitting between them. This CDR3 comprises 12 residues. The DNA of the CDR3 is TGTGCCACCAGCAGAGTCGGGGATGAGCAGTTCTTC. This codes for CATSRVGDEQFF.